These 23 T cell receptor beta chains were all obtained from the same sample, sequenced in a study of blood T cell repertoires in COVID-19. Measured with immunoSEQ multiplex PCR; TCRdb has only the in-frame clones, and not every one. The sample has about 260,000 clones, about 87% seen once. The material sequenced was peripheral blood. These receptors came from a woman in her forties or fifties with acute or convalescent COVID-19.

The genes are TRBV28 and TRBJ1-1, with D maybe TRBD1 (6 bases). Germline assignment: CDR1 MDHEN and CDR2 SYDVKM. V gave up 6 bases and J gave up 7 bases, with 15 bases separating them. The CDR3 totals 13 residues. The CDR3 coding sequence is TGTGCCAGCAGGGAACAGGGTGGAAGTGAAGCTTTCTTT. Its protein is CASREQGGSEAFF.

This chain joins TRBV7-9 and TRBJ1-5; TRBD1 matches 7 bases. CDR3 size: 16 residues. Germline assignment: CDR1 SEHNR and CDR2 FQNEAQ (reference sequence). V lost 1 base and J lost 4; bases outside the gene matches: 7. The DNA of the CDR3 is TGTGCCAGCAGCTTAGAAGGGGACAGCCCTAATCAGCCCCAGCATTTT. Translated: CASSLEGDSPNQPQHF.

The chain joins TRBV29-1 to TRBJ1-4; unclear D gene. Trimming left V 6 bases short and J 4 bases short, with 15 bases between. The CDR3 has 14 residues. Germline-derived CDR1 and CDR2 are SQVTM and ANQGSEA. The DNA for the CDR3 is TGCAGCGTAACCGTGGGCGGGTTTAATGAAAAACTGTTTTTT. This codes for CSVTVGGFNEKLFF. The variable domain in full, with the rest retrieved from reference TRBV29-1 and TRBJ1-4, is SAVISQKPSRDICQRGTSLTIQCQVDSQVTMMFWYRQQPGQSLTLIATANQGSEATYESGFVIDKFPISRPNLTFSTLTVSNMSPEDSSIYLCSVTVGGFNEKLFFGSGTQLSVL.

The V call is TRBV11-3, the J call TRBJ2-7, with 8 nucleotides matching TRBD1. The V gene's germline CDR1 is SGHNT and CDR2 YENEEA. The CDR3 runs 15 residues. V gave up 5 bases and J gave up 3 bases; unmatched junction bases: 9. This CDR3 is CASSVATGVFYEQYF. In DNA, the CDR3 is TGTGCCAGCAGCGTGGCGACAGGGGTATTCTACGAGCAGTACTTC. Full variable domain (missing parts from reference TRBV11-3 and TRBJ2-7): EAGVVQSPRYKIIEKKQPVAFWCNPISGHNTLYWYLQNLGQGPELLIRYENEEAVDDSQLPKDRFSAERLKGVDSTLKIQPAELGDSAVYLCASSVATGVFYEQYFGPGTRLTVT.

CDR3 amino acids: CSVYPRGWTGVGTDTQYF. CDR3 coding DNA: TGCAGCGTCTACCCTAGGGGCTGGACAGGGGTCGGCACAGATACGCAGTATTTT. This chain joins TRBV29-1 and TRBJ2-3; 9 bases match TRBD1. The germline gives CDR1 SQVTM, CDR2 ANQGSEA. The CDR3 spans 18 residues. Trimming at V came to 6 bases and at J to 1 base, leaving 17 bases not matched to a gene.

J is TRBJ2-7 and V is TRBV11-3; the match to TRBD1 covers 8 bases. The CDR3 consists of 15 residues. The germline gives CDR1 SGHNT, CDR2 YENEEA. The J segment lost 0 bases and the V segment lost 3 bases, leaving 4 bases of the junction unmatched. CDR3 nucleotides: TGTGCCAGCAGCTTGGCAGGGACAGGCTCCTACGAGCAGTACTTC. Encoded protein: CASSLAGTGSYEQYF.

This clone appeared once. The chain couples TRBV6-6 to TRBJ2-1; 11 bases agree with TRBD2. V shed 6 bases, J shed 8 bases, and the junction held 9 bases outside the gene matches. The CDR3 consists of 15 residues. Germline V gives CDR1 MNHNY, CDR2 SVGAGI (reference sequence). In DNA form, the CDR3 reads TGTGCCAGCAGCCGAACTAGCGGGAGTCGGTATGAGCAGTTCTTC. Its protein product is CASSRTSGSRYEQFF.

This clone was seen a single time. The CDR3 region is CSVDSTSGNEQFF. The CDR3 coding sequence is TGCAGCGTTGACTCAACTAGCGGCAATGAGCAGTTCTTC. V gene TRBV29-1 combines with J gene TRBJ2-1, with TRBD2 matching over 8 bases. The CDR3 consists of 13 residues. The germline V gene encodes CDR1 SQVTM and CDR2 ANQGSEA. The V gene end was trimmed by 3 bases and the J gene end by 6 bases; junction bases not matched to a gene: 4.

The CDR3 spells CASRPGQWKLFF. The CDR3 DNA is TGTGCCAGCAGACCGGGACAGTGGAAACTGTTTTTT. This chain links TRBV28 with TRBJ1-4, with 7 bases aligning to TRBD1. Germline CDR1 and CDR2: MDHEN and SYDVKM. CDR3 length: 12 amino acids. V shed 6 bases, J shed 11 bases, and the junction held 6 bases outside the gene matches.

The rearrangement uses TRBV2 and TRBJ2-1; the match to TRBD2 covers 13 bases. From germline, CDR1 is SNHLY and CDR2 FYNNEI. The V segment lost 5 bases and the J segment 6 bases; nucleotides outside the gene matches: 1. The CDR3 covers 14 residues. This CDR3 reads CASSRTSGSNEQFF. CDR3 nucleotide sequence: TGTGCCAGCAGTAGGACTAGCGGGAGCAATGAGCAGTTCTTC.

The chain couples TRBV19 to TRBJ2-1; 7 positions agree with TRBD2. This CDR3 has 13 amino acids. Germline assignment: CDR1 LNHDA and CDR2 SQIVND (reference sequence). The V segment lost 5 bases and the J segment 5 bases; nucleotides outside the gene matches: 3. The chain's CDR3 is CASSAGANNEQFF. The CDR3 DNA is TGTGCCAGTAGTGCGGGAGCAAACAATGAGCAGTTCTTC.

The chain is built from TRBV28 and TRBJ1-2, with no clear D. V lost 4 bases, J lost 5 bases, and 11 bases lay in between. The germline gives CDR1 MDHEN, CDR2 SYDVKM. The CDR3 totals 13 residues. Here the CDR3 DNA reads TGTGCCAGCAGTTCGGAGGGTGGGTATGGCTACACCTTC. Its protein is CASSSEGGYGYTF.

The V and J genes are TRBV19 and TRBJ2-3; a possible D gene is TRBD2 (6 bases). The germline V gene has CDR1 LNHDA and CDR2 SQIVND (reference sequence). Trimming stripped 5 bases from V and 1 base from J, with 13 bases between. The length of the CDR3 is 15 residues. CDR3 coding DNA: TGTGCCAGTAGTCCGGGGGAGTGGGGCACAGATACGCAGTATTTT. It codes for CASSPGEWGTDTQYF.

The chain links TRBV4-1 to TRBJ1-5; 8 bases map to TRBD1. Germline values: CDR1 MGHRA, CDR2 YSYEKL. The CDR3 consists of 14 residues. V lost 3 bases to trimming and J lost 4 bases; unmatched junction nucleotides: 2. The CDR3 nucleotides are TGCGCCAGCAGCCAGTGGGACAGGAATCAGCCCCAGCATTTT. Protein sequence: CASSQWDRNQPQHF.

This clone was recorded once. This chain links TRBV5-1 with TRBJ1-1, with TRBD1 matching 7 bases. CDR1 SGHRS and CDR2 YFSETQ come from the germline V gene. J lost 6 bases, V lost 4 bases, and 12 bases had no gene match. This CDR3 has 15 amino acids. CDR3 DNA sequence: TGCGCCAGCAGCGCTACGACAGGGTCGGTCTCTGAAGCTTTCTTT. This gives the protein CASSATTGSVSEAFF.

The CDR3 sequence is CASSMIAGGFVENIQYF. CDR3 nucleotides: TGTGCCAGCAGCATGATAGCGGGAGGATTTGTTGAAAACATTCAGTACTTC. V gene TRBV7-2 combines with J gene TRBJ2-4; 10 nucleotides agree with TRBD2. V trimming: 5 bases; J trimming: 5 bases; junction bases outside the gene matches: 12. The CDR3 loop spans 17 amino acids. The germline V gene encodes CDR1 SGHTA and CDR2 FQGNSA.

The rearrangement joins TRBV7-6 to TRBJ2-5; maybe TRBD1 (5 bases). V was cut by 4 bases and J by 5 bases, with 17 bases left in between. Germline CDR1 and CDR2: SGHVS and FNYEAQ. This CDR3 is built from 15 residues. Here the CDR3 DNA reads TGTGCCAGCAGCTACTATGGGGCCCCCGGGGAGACCCAGTACTTC. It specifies CASSYYGAPGETQYF.

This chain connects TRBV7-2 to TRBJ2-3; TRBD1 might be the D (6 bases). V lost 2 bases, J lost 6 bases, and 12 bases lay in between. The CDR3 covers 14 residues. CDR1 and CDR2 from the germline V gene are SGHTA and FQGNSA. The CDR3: CASSLTGPRDTQYF. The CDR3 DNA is TGTGCCAGCAGCTTAACAGGGCCGCGGGATACGCAGTATTTT.

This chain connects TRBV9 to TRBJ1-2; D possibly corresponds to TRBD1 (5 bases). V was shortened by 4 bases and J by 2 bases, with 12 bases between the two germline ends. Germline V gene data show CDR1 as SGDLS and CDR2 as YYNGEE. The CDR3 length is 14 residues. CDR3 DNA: TGTGCCAGCAGCAAAGGGGCGGGGAACTATGGCTACACCTTC. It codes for CASSKGAGNYGYTF.

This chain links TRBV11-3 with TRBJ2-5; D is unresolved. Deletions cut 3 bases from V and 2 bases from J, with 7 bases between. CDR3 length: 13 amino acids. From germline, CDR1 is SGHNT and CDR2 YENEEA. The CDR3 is CASSLGRQETQYF. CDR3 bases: TGTGCCAGCAGCTTGGGCAGGCAAGAGACCCAGTACTTC. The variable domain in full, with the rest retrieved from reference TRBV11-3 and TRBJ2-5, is EAGVVQSPRYKIIEKKQPVAFWCNPISGHNTLYWYLQNLGQGPELLIRYENEEAVDDSQLPKDRFSAERLKGVDSTLKIQPAELGDSAVYLCASSLGRQETQYFGPGTRLLVL.

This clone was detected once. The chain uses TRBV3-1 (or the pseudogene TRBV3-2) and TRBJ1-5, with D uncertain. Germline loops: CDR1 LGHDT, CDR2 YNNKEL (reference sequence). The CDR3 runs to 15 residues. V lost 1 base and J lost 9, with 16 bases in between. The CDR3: CASSQAATRTAPQHF. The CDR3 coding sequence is TGTGCCAGCAGCCAAGCGGCGACACGCACTGCGCCCCAGCATTTT.

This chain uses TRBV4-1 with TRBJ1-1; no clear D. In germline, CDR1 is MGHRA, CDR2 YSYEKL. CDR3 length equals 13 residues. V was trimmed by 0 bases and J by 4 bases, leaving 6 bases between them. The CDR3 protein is CASSQDPGTEAFF. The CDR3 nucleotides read TGCGCCAGCAGCCAAGATCCGGGCACTGAAGCTTTCTTT.

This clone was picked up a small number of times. The CDR3 DNA sequence: TGTGCCAGCAGTTCCGGACAGACTACCGCTAACTATGGCTACACCTTC. It encodes CASSSGQTTANYGYTF. The chain has TRBV28 and TRBJ1-2, with D possibly being TRBD1 (6 bases). The V and J ends lost 4 bases and 0 bases respectively, with 15 bases between them. This CDR3 contains 16 residues. Germline CDR1 reads MDHEN; CDR2 reads SYDVKM.